The 28 T cell receptor beta chains given below trace back to one sample, sequenced in a study of T cells after posttransplantation cyclophosphamide. Method: immunoSEQ multiplex PCR; TCRdb's copy keeps in-frame clones and lacks some. The sample carries approximately 56,000 clones, approximately 94% recorded once. Sequenced sample: PBMCs. Source of these receptors: a woman in her twenties or thirties in good health and a related stem cell transplant donor.

This rearrangement joins TRBV6-1 to TRBJ2-1, with 7 nucleotides matching TRBD2. The J segment lost 1 base and the V segment lost 3 bases, leaving 0 bases of the junction unmatched. The CDR3 has 14 residues. Germline CDR1 and CDR2: MNHNS and SASEGT. CDR3 protein: CASSDSGSYNEQFF. CDR3 DNA sequence: TGTGCCAGCAGTGATAGCGGGTCCTACAATGAGCAGTTCTTC.

The chain carries TRBV5-4 and TRBJ1-2; D not resolved. The CDR3 length is 13 residues. Between the trimmed V and J ends, which lost 2 bases and 5 bases, there was a span of 10 bases. Germline V lookup: CDR1 SGHNT, CDR2 YYREEE (reference sequence). In nucleotides, the CDR3 is TGTGCCAGCAGCTTTCGGAGGGATTATGGCTACACCTTC. Translating it yields CASSFRRDYGYTF.

The chain combines TRBV7-9 with TRBJ2-3; D remains unclear. Trimming took off 2 bases at V and 3 bases at J, with 12 bases between the two ends. The CDR3 has 15 amino acids. The germline V gene has CDR1 SEHNR and CDR2 FQNEAQ (reference sequence). The CDR3 sequence: CASSLSGIQTDTQYF. CDR3 nucleotide sequence: TGTGCCAGCAGCTTATCAGGCATCCAAACAGATACGCAGTATTTT.

This rearrangement joins TRBV27 to TRBJ2-7; no clear D. The V gene lost 2 bases and the J gene lost 5 bases, with 37 bases spanning the gap. The CDR3 totals 22 residues. CDR1 is MNHEY and CDR2 is SMNVEV in the germline V gene (reference sequence). For the CDR3, the DNA is TGTGCCAGCAGTTTACAACGACTTTGTGCTGCTCTGGTTAAACAAGGATACGACGAGCAGTACTTC. Protein sequence: CASSLQRLCAALVKQGYDEQYF.

The V gene is TRBV7-3, the J gene TRBJ2-2; 7 nucleotides line up with TRBD1. The junction had 12 bases not matched to a gene; V was cut back by 1 base and J by 1 base. Germline assignment: CDR1 SGHTA and CDR2 FQGTGA. This CDR3 contains 19 residues. CDR3 loop: CASSLRHNRGLRNTGELFF. Here the CDR3 DNA reads TGTGCCAGCAGCTTAAGACATAACAGGGGATTGAGGAACACCGGGGAGCTGTTTTTT.

The V call is TRBV5-1, the J call TRBJ2-4; TRBD1 matches at 10 bases. V trimming: 0 bases; J trimming: 8 bases; junction bases outside the gene matches: 5. The CDR3 runs to 15 residues. The germline CDR1 and CDR2 sequences are SGHRS and YFSETQ. CDR3 amino acids: CASSLDGTGVDIQYF. The CDR3, as DNA: TGCGCCAGCAGCTTGGATGGGACAGGGGTGGACATTCAGTACTTC.

V usage is TRBV5-6 and J usage is TRBJ2-3, with 7 positions matching TRBD1. The CDR3 covers 15 residues. The germline CDR1 and CDR2 sequences are SGHDT and YYEEEE. With V trimmed by 1 base and J by 0 bases, 2 bases remained unmatched. DNA of the CDR3: TGTGCCAGCAGCTTGAGAGGGGGCAGCACAGATACGCAGTATTTT. This encodes CASSLRGGSTDTQYF.

The CDR3 DNA is TGTGCCAGCAGCAGGACAGGGCAGGGTAACACTGAAGCTTTCTTT. It is translated as CASSRTGQGNTEAFF. V usage is TRBV27 and J usage is TRBJ1-1; TRBD1 matches 8 bases. J gave up 2 bases and V 6 bases, and 8 bases lay outside the gene matches. The CDR3 has 15 residues. Germline V gene lookup returns CDR1 MNHEY and CDR2 SMNVEV (reference sequence).

This sequence joins TRBV27 and TRBJ2-2; TRBD2 agrees at 9 bases. After removal of 1 base from V and 6 bases from J, the junction contained 6 bases not matched to a gene. The germline CDR1 and CDR2 sequences are MNHEY and SMNVEV (reference sequence). The CDR3 covers 16 residues. CDR3 sequence reads: CASSLWSGLASGELFF. CDR3 in DNA: TGTGCCAGCAGTTTATGGTCCGGACTAGCGTCCGGGGAGCTGTTTTTT.

The V call is TRBV2, the J call TRBJ2-1, with D possibly TRBD2 on 5 matching bases. The germline CDR1 and CDR2 sequences are SNHLY and FYNNEI. The length of the CDR3 is 11 residues. The V and J ends lost 5 bases and 7 bases respectively, with 6 bases between them. CDR3 in amino acids: CASSLANEQFF. In DNA, the CDR3 is TGTGCCAGCAGTTTAGCGAATGAGCAGTTCTTC.

The chain carries TRBV18 and TRBJ2-3, with a weak D call TRBD2 (6 bases). This CDR3 is 15 amino acids long. Germline-derived CDR1 and CDR2 are KGHSH and LQKENI. V gave up 6 bases and J gave up 2 bases, with 15 bases separating them. The CDR3 sequence: CASSRSGLNTDTQYF. The CDR3 DNA is TGTGCCAGCTCCAGGTCGGGACTCAACACAGATACGCAGTATTTT. Full variable domain (rest looked up from reference TRBV18 and TRBJ2-3): NAGVMQNPRHLVRRRGQEARLRCSPMKGHSHVYWYRQLPEEGLKFMVYLQKENIIDESGMPKERFSAEFPKEGPSILRIQQVVRGDSAAYFCASSRSGLNTDTQYFGPGTRLTVL.

The rearrangement uses TRBV27 and TRBJ1-6; D is perhaps TRBD1 (5 bases). V lost 4 bases and J 11 bases, leaving 12 bases between the germline ends. Germline V lookup: CDR1 MNHEY, CDR2 SMNVEV (reference sequence). The CDR3 extends over 13 amino acids. CDR3 sequence: CASSSRQSAPLHF. The CDR3, as DNA: TGTGCCAGCAGTTCTCGACAGAGTGCACCCCTCCACTTT.

The chain couples TRBV4-1 to TRBJ2-1; D possibly corresponds to TRBD2 (6 bases). From germline, CDR1 is MGHRA and CDR2 YSYEKL. This CDR3 comprises 18 residues. Between the trimmed V and J ends, which lost 4 bases and 0 bases, there was a span of 19 bases. The CDR3 nucleotides read TGCGCCAGCAGCCCCCTACCTGTCGGGGGAGACTCCTACAATGAGCAGTTCTTC. It encodes CASSPLPVGGDSYNEQFF.

The chain joins TRBV5-1 to TRBJ2-3, with TRBD2 identical over 8 bases. Germline CDR1 SGHRS, CDR2 YFSETQ. The CDR3 is 15 residues long. With 0 bases clipped from V and 2 bases from J, the junction kept 2 bases outside the gene matches. This CDR3 is CASSLGTSHTDTQYF. Here the CDR3 DNA reads TGCGCCAGCAGCTTGGGGACTAGCCACACAGATACGCAGTATTTT.

This clone was detected only once. The chain links TRBV5-6 to TRBJ2-5, with D possibly being TRBD1 (6 bases). Germline V gives CDR1 SGHDT, CDR2 YYEEEE. This CDR3 comprises 14 residues. V was clipped by 0 bases and J by 3 bases, with 9 bases between them. The CDR3 nucleotides read TGTGCCAGCAGCTTGGAACAGGGTGAAGAGACCCAGTACTTC. Its protein product is CASSLEQGEETQYF. The full variable domain, rest sourced from reference TRBV5-6 and TRBJ2-5, is DAGVTQSPTHLIKTRGQQVTLRCSPKSGHDTVSWYQQALGQGPQFIFQYYEEEERQRGNFPDRFSGHQFPNYSSELNVNALLLGDSALYLCASSLEQGEETQYFGPGTRLLVL.

This clone has a single count. The J gene is TRBJ1-2, the V gene TRBV2; the match to TRBD1 covers 8 bases. Germline V lookup: CDR1 SNHLY, CDR2 FYNNEI. The CDR3 totals 16 residues. The J segment lost 6 bases and the V segment lost 8 bases, leaving 17 bases of the junction unmatched. CDR3 residues: CASWGGLDRVGDGYTF. The CDR3 DNA reads TGTGCCAGCTGGGGGGGATTGGACAGGGTCGGCGATGGCTACACCTTC.

The chain combines TRBV7-2 with TRBJ2-1, with 13 bases identical to TRBD2. Trimming cost V 0 bases and J 8 bases; bases outside gene matches: 10. This CDR3 spans 18 amino acids. The germline V gene encodes CDR1 SGHTA and CDR2 FQGNSA. The CDR3 here is CASSLALPGTSGVHEQFF. CDR3 sequence (DNA): TGTGCCAGCAGCTTAGCTCTTCCGGGGACTAGCGGGGTTCATGAGCAGTTCTTC.

The chain has TRBV6-8 and TRBJ1-1; D is unclear. Trimming removed 0 bases from V and 2 bases from J, with 16 bases in between. CDR1 is MNHGY and CDR2 is SAAAGT in the germline V gene. The CDR3 sequence is 17 residues long. CDR3 sequence reads: CASSYSSQQTLNTEAFF. The CDR3 nucleotides are TGTGCCAGCAGTTACTCCTCACAACAGACCTTAAACACTGAAGCTTTCTTT.

This chain uses TRBV6-1 with TRBJ2-3; the D is unclear. The CDR3 is 15 residues long. V was trimmed by 2 bases and J by 0 bases, leaving 9 bases between them. Germline V CDR1 and CDR2: MNHNS, SASEGT. For the CDR3, the DNA is TGTGCCAGCAGTGAATCGGGTAGTAGCACAGATACGCAGTATTTT. Protein product: CASSESGSSTDTQYF.

This clone was found once. The chain carries TRBV9 and TRBJ2-3; TRBD2 might be the D (6 bases). Trimming took 3 bases from V and 7 from J, leaving 9 bases between them. This CDR3 is 12 amino acids long. CDR1 and CDR2 (germline): SGDLS, YYNGEE. CDR3 bases: TGTGCCAGCAGCGAGGAGGGATATACGCAGTATTTT. Its protein is CASSEEGYTQYF.

The chain is built from TRBV29-1 and TRBJ1-1; TRBD1 aligns across 12 bases. This CDR3 has 14 residues. V was clipped by 0 bases and J by 10 bases; unmatched bases: 6. Germline V lookup: CDR1 SQVTM, CDR2 ANQGSEA. The CDR3 DNA follows: TGCAGCGTTGAAGATGGGGACAGGGGGCTCGCAGCTTTCTTT. As protein: CSVEDGDRGLAAFF.

J is TRBJ1-1 and V is TRBV10-3; D gene ambiguous. Trimming removed 2 bases from V and 2 bases from J, with 9 bases in between. The germline V gene has CDR1 ENHRY and CDR2 SYGVKD. The CDR3 consists of 14 residues. The CDR3 loop reads CAISEPGTNTEAFF. Written as DNA, the CDR3 is TGTGCCATCAGTGAGCCGGGTACTAACACTGAAGCTTTCTTT.

The V and J genes are TRBV5-8 and TRBJ2-3, with 8 positions matching TRBD2. This CDR3 contains 17 residues. Germline values: CDR1 SGHTS, CDR2 YDEGEE. The V gene end was trimmed by 1 base and the J gene end by 2 bases; junction bases not matched to a gene: 9. The CDR3 DNA reads TGTGCCAGCAGCTTGAATCCGGGGCGGGGGGTCACAGATACGCAGTATTTT. As protein: CASSLNPGRGVTDTQYF.

The V call is TRBV5-8, the J call TRBJ2-3; 8 bases align to TRBD1. Germline values: CDR1 SGHTS, CDR2 YDEGEE. V shed 1 base, J shed 3 bases, and the junction held 4 bases outside the gene matches. This CDR3 has 15 residues. The CDR3 DNA reads TGTGCCAGCAGCTTGTTGGGACAGGTTACAGATACGCAGTATTTT. It codes for CASSLLGQVTDTQYF.

This clone was recorded once. The J gene is TRBJ1-1, the V gene TRBV7-2; the match to TRBD1 covers 7 bases. Germline-derived CDR1 and CDR2 are SGHTA and FQGNSA. The junction had 6 bases not matched to a gene; V was cut back by 5 bases and J by 0 bases. This CDR3 spans 15 amino acids. The CDR3 is CASSDRTGLNTEAFF. CDR3 coding DNA: TGTGCCAGCAGCGACCGGACAGGTCTGAACACTGAAGCTTTCTTT.

The chain has TRBV19 and TRBJ1-5, with 10 bases identical to TRBD1. The germline gives CDR1 LNHDA, CDR2 SQIVND (reference sequence). Trimming cost V 10 bases and J 2 bases; bases outside gene matches: 8. The CDR3 has 15 amino acids. Here the CDR3 reads CATISTGGGNQPQHF. The CDR3 DNA reads TGTGCCACCATTTCGACAGGGGGCGGCAATCAGCCCCAGCATTTT.

The chain has TRBV5-1 and TRBJ1-2, with D possibly being TRBD1 (6 bases). Germline CDR1 reads SGHRS; CDR2 reads YFSETQ. V was shortened by 4 bases and J by 4 bases, with 11 bases between the two germline ends. The CDR3 contains 13 residues. The CDR3 DNA sequence: TGCGCCAGCAGCGAGGGGGTCGGCTATGGCTACACCTTC. Its translation: CASSEGVGYGYTF.

This clone was seen just once. This rearrangement joins TRBV28 to TRBJ2-3; 9 bases agree with TRBD2. The CDR3 is made up of 13 amino acids. CDR1 and CDR2 (germline): MDHEN, SYDVKM. V shed 4 bases, J shed 4 bases, and the junction held 0 bases outside the gene matches. The CDR3 coding sequence is TGTGCCAGCAGTTGGACTAGCGCAGATACGCAGTATTTT. Amino acids: CASSWTSADTQYF. The full variable domain, its missing parts supplied by reference TRBV28 and TRBJ2-3, is DVKVTQSSRYLVKRTGEKVFLECVQDMDHENMFWYRQDPGLGLRLIYFSYDVKMKEKGDIPEGYSVSREKKERFSLILESASTNQTSMYLCASSWTSADTQYFGPGTRLTVL.